This T cell receptor beta chain is drawn from a study of regulatory T cells in long-lasting Graves disease. Time point defined: persistent/refractory GD, antithyroid drugs over 5 years with positive TRAb. TCR sequences were obtained from RNA taken from PBMCs. Patients came from an endocrinology department in Xi'an, China. Construction of the TCR beta libraries employed iRepertoire HTBI primers in conjunction with Arm-PCR of CDR3 regions. TCRdb called the multiplex PCR reads again in MiXCR, with one record for every CDR3 protein. The repertoire has approximately 400,000 distinct CDR3 sequences, more than 20% of them found once; the top ten carry around 21%. Sequencing was performed on peripheral blood mononuclear cells (PBMCs), taken when the disease was refractory, from a patient treated with antithyroid drugs. The TCR sequence derives from a female donor with Graves disease.

The CDR3 DNA follows: TGTGCCAGCAGCGTAGCGCCGCACATGAACACTGAAGCTTTCTTT. Protein: CASSVAPHMNTEAFF. The rearrangement links TRBV9 to TRBJ1-1; D remains unclear. This CDR3 is 15 amino acids long. V lost 0 bases and J 0 bases, leaving 9 bases between the germline ends. From germline, CDR1 is SGDLS and CDR2 YYNGEE.